This TCR beta chain was sequenced in a study of blood T cells in healthy people across ages. Study at large: Through template switching, about one barcoded beta molecule was captured per two T cells, as measured in model experiments. Study-level points and caveats: Roughly linear declines in TCR beta diversity per million T cells occurred with age.

Primed by a sample-barcoded 5' primer and a J-beta primer mix, a second PCR proceeded for roughly 7 to 11 cycles. Tags on each cDNA molecule came from a template-switch adaptor with 12 random nucleotides. TCRdb reanalysed the 5' RACE reads using MiXCR and keeps one entry per CDR3 protein. This sample carries around 990,000 distinct CDR3 sequences, under 30% of them seen once, and the ten largest clones take 0.65% to 0.95%. In its sample, this clonotype was seen a few times. Its antigen is currently unknown. This CDR3 contains 15 residues. Germline CDR1 SGHRS, CDR2 YFSETQ. Trimming removed 4 bases from V and 8 bases from J, with 19 bases in between. The same sample was also used in a study of T cells of mothers and their children. That paper states: Using the M1S primer, the second PCR added sample barcodes along with 2-4 random nucleotides.

The TCR sequence derives from a girl aged 2 to 9 in good health. The V gene is TRBV5-1, the J gene TRBJ2-4, with a possible D match to TRBD1 (9 bases). The sequencing input was blood. CDR3 amino acids: CASSPGGTGKHIQYF. CDR3 DNA: TGCGCCAGCAGCCCGGGGGGGACAGGGAAGCACATTCAGTACTTC.